A selection of T cell receptor beta chains follows, all from one sample in a study of blood T cell repertoires in COVID-19. The repertoire was sequenced with immunoSEQ multiplex PCR; TCRdb's copy has only in-frame clones and lacks some. The sample has roughly 250,000 clones, 70% to 90% seen once. Sample: peripheral blood. Source of these receptors: a human donor with COVID-19, enrolled during active disease. The donor label of this sample is uncertain. CDR3s include the opening cysteine and the closing phenylalanine or tryptophan. D genes are given only for firm matches. Size is stated for part of the rows, as once, few or many counts, or as a class when the clone is expanded.

TRBJ2-1	TRBV27	once	TRBD2	CASSLGTSVYNEQFF	TGTGCCAGCAGTTTAGGGACTAGCGTATACAATGAGCAGTTCTTC
TRBJ2-2	TRBV7-3	NA	NA	CASSVQGNTGELFF	TGTGCCAGCAGCGTTCAGGGGAACACCGGGGAGCTGTTTTTT
TRBJ1-1	TRBV28	NA	TRBD1	CASSLDRQGVEAFF	TGTGCCAGCAGTCTCGATCGACAGGGGGTCGAAGCTTTCTTT
TRBJ2-7	TRBV3-1/TRBV3-2	NA	NA	CASSQDSQGLHEQYF	TGTGCCAGCAGCCAAGATTCCCAGGGGCTCCACGAGCAGTACTTC
TRBJ2-1	TRBV5-4	few	NA	CASSTGISSDDNEQFF	TGTGCCAGCAGCACGGGGATATCCTCGGACGACAATGAGCAGTTCTTC
TRBJ2-3	TRBV11-3	NA	TRBD2	CASSTRTRHDTRTSTDTQYF	TGTGCCAGCAGCACCCGGACTAGGCACGATACTCGCACTAGCACAGATACGCAGTATTTT
TRBJ2-3	TRBV19	NA	TRBD2	CASSIWGLAGVGGDTDTQYF	TGTGCCAGTAGTATATGGGGACTAGCGGGAGTAGGTGGCGACACAGATACGCAGTATTTT
TRBJ1-1	TRBV10-3	NA	NA	CAIPQTGPFNTEAFF	TGTGCCATCCCACAGACAGGCCCTTTTAACACTGAAGCTTTCTTT
TRBJ2-7	TRBV7-8	NA	TRBD1	CASSLSENRGEQYF	TGTGCCAGCAGCTTGTCTGAAAACAGGGGCGAGCAGTACTTC
TRBJ2-7	TRBV2	NA	NA	CASNLRELYEQYF	TGTGCCAGCAACCTGCGGGAACTCTACGAGCAGTACTTC
TRBJ1-5	TRBV10-1	NA	TRBD1	CASSELLPGQGRRRSNQPQHF	TGCGCCAGCAGTGAATTACTTCCGGGACAGGGTAGAAGGAGGAGCAATCAGCCCCAGCATTTT
TRBJ1-2	TRBV27	NA	TRBD1	CASSLRDRVGGYTF	TGTGCCAGCAGTTTACGGGACAGGGTTGGTGGCTACACCTTC
TRBJ1-3	TRBV6-5	NA	NA	CASSYSNRGNTIYF	TGTGCCAGCAGTTACTCGAACAGGGGAAACACCATATATTTT
TRBJ2-3	TRBV9	NA	TRBD2	CASSVAGLAGGPDTQYF	TGTGCCAGCAGCGTAGCGGGGCTAGCGGGAGGGCCCGATACGCAGTATTTT
TRBJ2-2	TRBV9	NA	TRBD2	CASSVVLREGAGELFF	TGTGCCAGCAGCGTAGTTTTGCGGGAGGGCGCCGGGGAGCTGTTTTTT
TRBJ2-2	TRBV7-8	NA	TRBD1	CASSSRTGWTGELFF	TGTGCCAGCAGCTCCCGGACAGGCTGGACCGGGGAGCTGTTTTTT
TRBJ2-1	TRBV27	NA	TRBD1	CASSFRTGWNNEQFF	TGTGCCAGCAGTTTCCGGACAGGGTGGAACAATGAGCAGTTCTTC
TRBJ1-1	TRBV6-5	NA	NA	CASSYSTKGVTEAFF	TGTGCCAGCAGTTACTCGACGAAGGGGGTCACTGAAGCTTTCTTT
TRBJ1-3	TRBV10-1	NA	NA	CASTPEVNTIYF	TGCGCCAGCACACCAGAAGTAAACACCATATATTTT
TRBJ1-6	TRBV19	once	TRBD1	CASSPGQGSSYNSPLHF	TGTGCCAGTAGCCCGGGACAGGGGTCATCCTATAATTCACCCCTCCACTTT
TRBJ2-7	TRBV7-3	NA	NA	CASSEINYEQYF	TGTGCCAGCAGCGAGATAAACTACGAGCAGTACTTC
TRBJ2-3	TRBV2	NA	TRBD1	CASSVGGTGTTDTQYF	TGTGCCAGCAGTGTGGGGGGGACAGGGACCACAGATACGCAGTATTTT
TRBJ1-5	TRBV2	NA	NA	CASSGGDSNQPQHF	TGTGCCAGCAGTGGGGGGGATAGCAATCAGCCCCAGCATTTT
TRBJ2-5	TRBV9	NA	NA	CASSPEGGLAVRQETQYF	TGTGCCAGCAGCCCAGAGGGTGGGTTAGCGGTTCGTCAAGAGACCCAGTACTTC
TRBJ2-5	TRBV19	few	NA	CASSIDPASETQYF	TGTGCCAGTAGTATAGATCCCGCTAGCGAGACCCAGTACTTC
TRBJ2-3	TRBV2	NA	TRBD2	CASRTSGTDTQYF	TGTGCCAGCAGAACTAGCGGCACAGATACGCAGTATTTT
TRBJ1-1	TRBV9	NA	NA	CASSVVPEAPTEAFF	TGTGCCAGCAGCGTAGTTCCAGAGGCCCCAACTGAAGCTTTCTTT
TRBJ2-3	TRBV19	NA	NA	CASSIGGPDTQYF	TGTGCCAGTAGTATAGGTGGGCCAGATACGCAGTATTTT
TRBJ2-3	TRBV28	NA	TRBD2	CASSFMRDRTSGRVTDTQYF	TGTGCCAGCAGTTTCATGCGGGACAGGACTAGCGGGAGAGTGACAGATACGCAGTATTTT
TRBJ2-7	TRBV19	NA	TRBD1	CASSKVLGQGAREQYF	TGTGCCAGTAGTAAGGTCCTAGGACAGGGGGCGCGAGAGCAGTACTTC
TRBJ1-4	TRBV5-1	NA	NA	CASSWGSGRVGEKLFF	TGCGCCAGCAGCTGGGGCTCTGGCAGGGTGGGGGAAAAACTGTTTTTT
TRBJ1-6	TRBV5-6	NA	TRBD1	CASSRGQGSYNSPLHF	TGTGCCAGCAGCCGCGGACAGGGTTCCTATAATTCACCCCTCCACTTT
TRBJ1-2	TRBV3-1/TRBV3-2	NA	TRBD1	CASSPPLDRVAGYTF	TGTGCCAGCAGCCCCCCACTTGACAGGGTTGCGGGCTACACCTTC
TRBJ1-3	TRBV7-9	few	NA	CASSFRGAGNTIYF	TGTGCCAGCAGCTTCAGGGGTGCTGGAAACACCATATATTTT
TRBJ2-5	TRBV28	NA	NA	CASSFLSLRYQETQYF	TGTGCCAGCAGTTTTCTTTCACTCCGGTACCAAGAGACCCAGTACTTC
TRBJ2-1	TRBV19	NA	NA	CASSIASAYNEQFF	TGTGCCAGTAGTATCGCTAGTGCCTACAATGAGCAGTTCTTC
TRBJ2-6	TRBV6-6	NA	TRBD2	CASSRTSGTEGANVLTF	TGTGCCAGCAGTCGGACTAGCGGGACGGAAGGGGCCAACGTCCTGACTTTC
TRBJ2-7	TRBV18	NA	NA	CASSLRQGLSYEQYF	TGTGCCAGCTCCCTCAGACAGGGACTCTCCTACGAGCAGTACTTC
TRBJ1-4	TRBV19	NA	NA	CATGGSGENNEKLFF	TGTGCAACAGGCGGCTCTGGAGAGAATAATGAAAAACTGTTTTTT
TRBJ1-4	TRBV6-5	NA	NA	CASSPFSLNEKLFF	TGTGCCAGCAGCCCGTTCTCTTTAAATGAAAAACTGTTTTTT